The sequence of this TCR beta chain was determined in a study of blood T cells in healthy people across ages (dated by TCRdb to between 2014 and 2017). About the investigation overall: In model experiments, roughly one uniquely barcoded TCR beta cDNA molecule per two T cells was captured by template switching. Using deep sequencing normalized with unique cDNA molecular identifiers, the study measured how TCR beta repertoire diversity changes with age. Two additional independent replicas of 1 million unique cDNA reads from the same blood draw were analyzed for two donors (one aged 18 to 30 and one aged 80 or older). Donors were grouped into four age groups: young (average 16 years), middle-aged (less than 40), aged (about 60) and long-lived (around 80). To avoid experimental bias, donors of different ages were spread randomly across the sequencing lanes. The paper as a whole reports these results and caveats: Estimates of total diversity based on one million sequenced T cells were considered lower bounds and underestimates. Because the CMV infection status of the donors was unknown, age-related changes in expanded clonotypes may potentially have been confounded. Conclusive comparison of naive and antigen-experienced compartments was prevented by the profiling of bulk unsorted PBMCs. Observed TCR beta diversity per million T cells fell roughly linearly with age, and a significant reduction was already apparent by age around 40. Compared with the aged group, the long-lived group had more naive CD4+ T cells, fewer expanded clones and increased TCR diversity, suggesting age selection. Observed TCR beta diversity correlated strongly with the percentage of naive T cells measured by flow cytometry.

The method behind the library was 5' RACE. This sample was sequenced with an Illumina HiSeq 2500. A second about 6 to 11 cycle PCR used a sample-barcoded 5' primer and a J-beta primer mix. Each TCR beta cDNA molecule received a unique molecular identifier from a template-switch 5' adaptor carrying 12 random nucleotides. Each sample yielded at least 3 million CDR3-containing paired-end reads. The Mint cDNA synthesis kit, primed by a TRBC-specific oligonucleotide, was used to synthesize first-strand cDNA from all RNA. Following uracil-DNA glycosylase treatment, all cDNA underwent a first 18-cycle PCR with the universal primers M1SS and BC2_uni_R. Turning to the authors' computational methods: Each sample was normalized by randomly selecting 1 million high-quality reads, each carrying a distinct molecular identifier. Instead of being binned into consensus sequences, reads with shared molecular identifiers were discarded. MiTCR, with a Q25 quality threshold and the strictest error-elimination algorithm, was used for CDR3 identification, clonotype clustering and error correction. A nonparametric unseen species model using Euler transformation provided a lower-bound estimate of total TCR beta diversity. The public reads were quality trimmed at Q25 with fastp and then assembled into clones with MiXCR by TCRdb, keeping productive beta chains. Every distinct CDR3 protein forms one entry, paired with its most common genes and DNA. In this record, the V and J calls reflect TCRdb's handling and not the investigators' own analysis. In this sample the table shows roughly 700,000 distinct CDR3 sequences, about half of which occur a single time. The ten largest clones take up roughly 34% of the sample.

Trimming takes 1 base off V and 3 bases off J; junction bases not matched to a gene: 12. The CDR3 has 19 amino acids, counting the end cysteine and phenylalanine. CDR3 DNA is the only sequence kept; it has 57 bases, read in frame from the first base. CDR1 SEHNR and CDR2 FQNEAQ are derived from the germline V gene (reference sequence). About this clonotype: This receptor's antigen is unknown. No quality values exist for individual bases; no much larger clone is one base distant.

The donors were 40 or so Caucasian individuals from Russia, aged about 6 to 100 years, who were systemically healthy. About 9.1 milliliters of peripheral blood were collected from each donor into EDTA-treated Vacutainer tubes. Ficoll-Paque density-gradient centrifugation was used to isolate PBMCs, with at least 6.5 million per sample. Trizol reagent was used to extract total RNA from PBMCs, with at least 5 micrograms per sample. For every donor, flow cytometry on a PBMC aliquot measured the percentage of naive CD45RAhigh/CD27high T cells. The receptor comes from a woman aged 60 to 75 in good health. The material sequenced was blood. The chain was built from TRBV7-9 and TRBJ2-5; 12 central bases correspond to TRBD2. The nucleotide sequence reads TGTGCCAGCAGCTTAGAGAGGTCCGGGACTAGCGGGCAAGAAGAGACCCAGTACTTC. Translated, it gives CASSLERSGTSGQEETQYF.